Below are 19 T cell receptor beta chains sequenced from a single sample in a study of T cell responses to AZD1222 COVID-19 vaccine. Clones were read by immunoSEQ multiplex PCR, and TCRdb kept only the in-frame ones, dropping some. The table has about 84,000 clones, nearly 90% seen once. This sample comprised peripheral blood, obtained on day 0 of AZD1222 vaccination. These receptor sequences come from an adult in good health.

The rearrangement joins TRBV11-1 to TRBJ1-5; D is unclear. Trimming cost V 4 bases and J 0 bases, with 4 bases left between them. This CDR3 region has 13 residues. The germline V gene encodes CDR1 SGHAT and CDR2 FQDESV (reference sequence). CDR3: CASSWTSNQPQHF. CDR3 coding DNA: TGTGCCAGCAGCTGGACTAGCAATCAGCCCCAGCATTTT.

This clone was found a few times. V is TRBV5-1 and J is TRBJ2-2, with D uncertain. Germline CDR1 and CDR2: SGHRS and YFSETQ. With 0 bases removed from V and 0 bases from J, the gap between germline ends came to 12 bases. This CDR3 spans 17 amino acids. The CDR3 DNA reads as TGCGCCAGCAGCTTGGCGACGGGCCTAGCGAACACCGGGGAGCTGTTTTTT. This codes for CASSLATGLANTGELFF.

This clone was counted only a few times. The chain employs TRBV12-3 or TRBV12-4 and TRBJ1-1; no clear D gene. Trimming pared 3 bases from V and 1 base from J, leaving 6 bases between. The CDR3 extends over 13 amino acids. This CDR3 reads CASSFRWNTEAFF. The CDR3 nucleotides are TGTGCCAGCAGTTTCAGGTGGAACACTGAAGCTTTCTTT.

The chain combines TRBV25-1 with TRBJ1-1; tentative D call: TRBD1 (6 bases). The CDR3 spans 15 residues. V lost 6 bases and J lost 5, with 19 bases in between. The germline V gene has CDR1 MGHDK and CDR2 SYGVNS. CDR3 DNA: TGTGCCAGCAGCCCTGACAGGAGGGCCGGGACTGAAGCTTTCTTT. It encodes CASSPDRRAGTEAFF.

In DNA form, the CDR3 reads TGCAGCGTCTCGGGTAGCGCAGGTGAAAAACTGTTTTTT. It specifies CSVSGSAGEKLFF. The chain links TRBV29-1 to TRBJ1-4; D gene uncertain. The V gene lost 6 bases and the J gene lost 7 bases, with 15 bases spanning the gap. The germline gives CDR1 SQVTM, CDR2 ANQGSEA. The CDR3 extends over 13 amino acids.

The gene calls are TRBV3-1 (or the pseudogene TRBV3-2) and TRBJ1-1; D is ambiguous. The V and J ends lost 10 bases and 1 base respectively, with 10 bases between them. CDR3 length equals 12 residues. Germline lookup yields CDR1 LGHDT and CDR2 YNNKEL (reference sequence). CDR3 nucleotide sequence: TGTGCCACCAAAGACCCGAACACTGAAGCTTTCTTT. This codes for CATKDPNTEAFF.

In its sample, this clone was seen a few times. The V gene is TRBV5-1, the J gene TRBJ2-2; no reliable D call. Germline V gives CDR1 SGHRS, CDR2 YFSETQ. The CDR3 is 14 residues long. Trimming removed 4 bases from V and 0 bases from J, with 7 bases in between. DNA for the CDR3: TGCGCCAGCAGCGGAACAGCGAACACCGGGGAGCTGTTTTTT. Translated: CASSGTANTGELFF.

J is TRBJ1-2 and V is TRBV30, with no clear D. CDR3 length equals 12 residues. The germline CDR1 and CDR2 sequences are GTSNPN and SVGIG (reference sequence). Between the trimmed V and J ends, which lost 4 bases and 7 bases, there was a span of 13 bases. The CDR3 loop reads CAWKEISPGYTF. The CDR3 DNA follows: TGTGCCTGGAAAGAAATTTCCCCTGGCTACACCTTC.

The chain uses TRBV2 and TRBJ1-4; D possibly corresponds to TRBD1 (6 bases). The CDR3 sequence is 14 residues long. In germline, CDR1 is SNHLY, CDR2 FYNNEI. V was shortened by 2 bases and J by 8 bases, with 12 bases between the two germline ends. CDR3 protein: CASSESQGYEKLFF. The CDR3 DNA is TGTGCCAGCAGTGAATCACAGGGCTACGAAAAACTGTTTTTT.

This clone was recorded only once. The chain couples TRBV7-2 to TRBJ1-2, with D possibly being TRBD1 (5 bases). The CDR3 spans 14 residues. CDR1 is SGHTA, CDR2 FQGNSA, per germline. The V end was cut by 6 bases, the J end by 3 bases, with 14 bases between. The DNA of the CDR3 is TGTGCCAGCAGACACGGGACGGAAGACTATGGCTACACCTTC. Its translation: CASRHGTEDYGYTF.

This chain connects TRBV5-1 to TRBJ1-1; 7 bases map to TRBD1. The length of the CDR3 is 17 residues. Looked up from germline, CDR1 is SGHRS and CDR2 is YFSETQ. J was trimmed by 1 base and V by 4 bases; bases with no gene match: 13. The CDR3 protein is CASSPTGQHSGNTEAFF. In DNA form, the CDR3 reads TGCGCCAGCAGCCCAACGGGACAGCATTCGGGGAACACTGAAGCTTTCTTT.

The rearrangement uses TRBV19 and TRBJ1-2; 7 nucleotides match TRBD1. V trimming: 5 bases; J trimming: 6 bases; junction bases outside the gene matches: 3. Germline V gene lookup returns CDR1 LNHDA and CDR2 SQIVND (reference sequence). The CDR3 consists of 12 residues. CDR3 in amino acids: CASSDRDNGYTF. Written as DNA, the CDR3 is TGTGCCAGTAGTGACAGGGATAATGGCTACACCTTC.

This chain connects TRBV10-3 to TRBJ2-5; 7 positions match TRBD2. This CDR3 has 15 amino acids. After removal of 0 bases from V and 3 bases from J, the junction contained 4 bases not matched to a gene. The germline gives CDR1 ENHRY, CDR2 SYGVKD. Here the CDR3 DNA reads TGTGCCATCAGTGAGTCGACGGGGGGAGAAGAGACCCAGTACTTC. Protein product: CAISESTGGEETQYF.

The J gene is TRBJ2-3, the V gene TRBV9, with D perhaps TRBD1 (5 bases). Germline CDR1 SGDLS, CDR2 YYNGEE. Trimming removed 5 bases at V and 3 bases at J, with 13 bases between. The CDR3 has 14 amino acids. The CDR3 here is CASSKQDRTDTQYF. The CDR3 DNA reads as TGTGCCAGCAGTAAACAGGATAGAACAGATACGCAGTATTTT. The whole variable domain, filled in from reference TRBV9 and TRBJ2-3, reads DSGVTQTPKHLITATGQRVTLRCSPRSGDLSVYWYQQSLDQGLQFLIQYYNGEERAKGNILERFSAQQFPDLHSELNLSSLELGDSALYFCASSKQDRTDTQYFGPGTRLTVL.

V and J are TRBV10-2 and TRBJ1-1; TRBD1 might be the D (5 bases). From germline, CDR1 is WSHSY and CDR2 SAAADI. CDR3 size: 14 residues. Trimming took off 7 bases at V and 1 base at J, with 13 bases between the two ends. The CDR3 nucleotides read TGCGCCAGCACCCCCCTTAGGGGGAACACTGAAGCTTTCTTT. It codes for CASTPLRGNTEAFF.

This chain connects TRBV6-1 to TRBJ1-1, with D unresolved. Germline V gives CDR1 MNHNS, CDR2 SASEGT. This CDR3 comprises 13 residues. V lost 3 bases and J lost 4, with 9 bases in between. The CDR3 sequence: CASSDNLSTEAFF. CDR3 DNA: TGTGCCAGCAGTGATAATTTAAGCACTGAAGCTTTCTTT.

Note on this clone: The germline gene is not matched at one end of the junction; a read error may be the cause. The genes are TRBV7-7 and TRBJ2-5, with 8 bases matching TRBD1. In germline, CDR1 is SSHAT, CDR2 FNYEAQ (reference sequence). This CDR3 spans 13 amino acids. DNA for the CDR3: TGTGCTAGCAGCCGTGACAGGGGAGAGACCCAGTACTTC. Translated, it gives CASSRDRGETQYF.

The chain couples TRBV19 to TRBJ1-1; D possibly corresponds to TRBD1 (6 bases). Per the germline V gene, CDR1 is LNHDA and CDR2 is SQIVND (reference sequence). V lost 7 bases to trimming and J lost 2 bases, with 20 bases between them. The CDR3 runs 16 residues. CDR3 sequence reads: CASIGGRFPLNTEAFF. Written as DNA, the CDR3 is TGTGCCAGTATTGGGGGGCGATTCCCTCTAAACACTGAAGCTTTCTTT. The full variable domain, completed using reference TRBV19 and TRBJ1-1, is DGGITQSPKYLFRKEGQNVTLSCEQNLNHDAMYWYRQDPGQGLRLIYYSQIVNDFQKGDIAEGYSVSREKKESFPLTVTSAQKNPTAFYLCASIGGRFPLNTEAFFGQGTRLTVV.

The sample holds one count of this clone. The rearrangement joins TRBV5-4 to TRBJ2-1, with TRBD2 matching over 8 bases. This CDR3 is 14 amino acids long. Germline trimming cut 7 bases from V and 4 bases from J; bases unmatched to any gene: 7. CDR1 is SGHNT, CDR2 YYREEE, per germline (reference sequence). CDR3: CASPDSGTYNEQFF. The CDR3 DNA follows: TGTGCCAGCCCCGATAGCGGGACATACAATGAGCAGTTCTTC.